Described below is a single T cell receptor (beta chain) sequence and its context. This specimen belongs to a study of blood T cell repertoires in COVID-19. The CDR3 extends over 16 amino acids. Trimming cost V 3 bases and J 4 bases; bases outside gene matches: 9. The germline gives CDR1 SGHAT, CDR2 FQNNGV. Repertoires were generated with immunoSEQ multiplex PCR, while TCRdb's copy carries only in-frame clones and drops some. Counted here are more than 150,000 clones, about 84% occurring once; the ten biggest clones make up about 4.8%. This chain joins TRBV11-2 and TRBJ2-7; 10 bases map to TRBD2. Sequenced input: peripheral blood. The source of this sequence is a woman aged 25-40 years with acute or convalescent COVID-19. CDR3 sequence: CASSFLAGGEWYEQYF. The CDR3 nucleotides are TGTGCCAGCAGCTTCTTAGCGGGGGGCGAGTGGTACGAGCAGTACTTC.